This is a list of T cell receptor beta chains from one sample in a study of read filtering for tumor transcriptome and immune sequencing. TCRdb re-analysed the reads in MiXCR, keeping a single row per CDR3 protein. Of 100,000 to 150,000 distinct CDR3 sequences in the sample, around 13% are singletons; the top ten hold approximately 10%. The sequencing input was a population of CD138-negative cells sorted from bone marrow. All receptors come from a donor aged 40 or older with multiple myeloma. Both conserved end residues are part of each CDR3. Fields, in order: D gene, clone size, V gene, J gene, CDR3 protein, CDR3 DNA. D genes are given only for firm matches. Only part of the rows carry a size: once, few, many, or a class if the clone is expanded.

>TRBD1|many|TRBV25-1|TRBJ2-3
CASSDSSRGRTDTQYF
TGTGCCAGCAGTGATTCAAGCAGGGGGCGTACAGATACGCAGTATTTT
>NA|many|TRBV7-2|TRBJ2-1
CASSLGQPITSEQFF
TGTGCCAGCAGCTTGGGCCAGCCAATCACCTCTGAGCAGTTCTTC
>TRBD1|many|TRBV20-1|TRBJ1-6
CSARPRGGQNNSPLHF
TGCAGTGCTAGACCAAGGGGGGGACAGAATAATTCACCCCTCCACTTT
>NA|many|TRBV5-1|TRBJ1-1
CASSTHVDSEAFF
TGCGCCAGCAGCACCCACGTAGACTCGGAAGCTTTCTTT
>NA|many|TRBV4-1|TRBJ2-1
CASSSQGRDEQFF
TGCGCCAGCAGCTCGCAGGGTAGGGATGAGCAGTTCTTC
>NA|many|TRBV5-6|TRBJ1-1
CASSLGAGRDTEAFF
TGTGCCAGCAGCTTAGGGGCGGGCAGGGACACTGAAGCTTTCTTT
>TRBD2|many|TRBV5-5|TRBJ2-1
CASSLVLAAYNEQFF
TGTGCCAGCAGCCTCGTGCTAGCGGCCTACAATGAGCAGTTCTTC
>NA|many|TRBV2|TRBJ2-1
CASRRDSNNEQFF
TGTGCCAGCAGGCGGGACAGTAACAATGAGCAGTTCTTC
>TRBD2|many|TRBV6-6|TRBJ2-3
CASSNIAGYDTQYF
TGTGCCAGCAGTAACATAGCGGGATACGATACGCAGTATTTT
>NA|many|TRBV12-3/TRBV12-4|TRBJ2-7
CASSLLGAYEQYF
TGTGCCAGCAGTTTGCTAGGAGCTTACGAGCAGTACTTC
>NA|many|TRBV7-8|TRBJ2-7
CASSLEPAYEQYF
TGTGCCAGCAGCTTAGAGCCAGCCTACGAGCAGTACTTC
>NA|many|TRBV11-3|TRBJ2-3
CASSLDVRGPLLDTQYF
TGTGCCAGCAGCTTAGATGTGAGGGGACCGTTGCTGGATACGCAGTATTTT
>NA|many|TRBV20-1|TRBJ1-1
CSARGTTPRRTEAFF
TGCAGTGCTCGTGGTACCACCCCGCGGAGAACTGAAGCTTTCTTT
>NA|many|TRBV6-6|TRBJ2-5
CASSYGASEETQYF
TGTGCCAGCAGTTACGGCGCCAGCGAAGAGACCCAGTACTTC
>TRBD1|NA|TRBV7-2|TRBJ2-4
CASSSGQGFLKNIQYF
TGTGCCAGCAGCTCCGGACAGGGGTTCTTGAAAAACATTCAGTACTTC
>NA|NA|TRBV7-9|TRBJ2-1
CASSSTGGYPHNEQFF
TGTGCCAGCAGCTCAACAGGCGGCTACCCGCACAATGAGCAGTTCTTC
>NA|many|TRBV5-1|TRBJ2-7
CASSSPDGHDFFYEQYF
TGCGCCAGCAGCTCCCCGGACGGACACGATTTCTTCTACGAGCAGTACTTC
>TRBD1|many|TRBV12-3/TRBV12-4|TRBJ1-1
CASSSPGQGAFEAFF
TGTGCCAGCAGTTCCCCGGGACAGGGGGCCTTTGAAGCTTTCTTT
>NA|many|TRBV7-2|TRBJ2-1
CASSLIWTNEQFF
TGTGCCAGCAGCTTAATCTGGACGAATGAGCAGTTCTTC
>TRBD2|NA|TRBV19|TRBJ2-7
CASSYGLANSYEQYF
TGTGCCAGTAGTTATGGACTAGCGAACTCCTACGAGCAGTACTTC
>NA|NA|TRBV20-1|TRBJ1-3
CSARDKPGWGNTIYF
TGCAGTGCTAGAGATAAGCCAGGGTGGGGAAACACCATATATTTT